This T cell receptor beta chain was obtained from a study of tumor-infiltrating lymphocytes in oesophageal squamous cell carcinoma. TCRdb re-analysed the PCR reads in MiXCR, keeping a single row per CDR3 protein. The table lists about 9,600 distinct CDR3 sequences, roughly three fifths of them singletons. This CDR3 comprises 15 residues. V gave up 5 bases and J gave up 6 bases, with 19 bases separating them. This clonotype was obtained from a female donor with esophageal squamous cell carcinoma. Specimen: esophageal tumor tissue. J is TRBJ1-1 and V is TRBV12-3 or TRBV12-4; possible D gene TRBD1, 6 bases. CDR3 amino acids: CASSLRDTRRSEAFF. CDR3 coding DNA: TGTGCCAGCAGTCTCCGGGACACCAGAAGGTCTGAAGCTTTCTTT.